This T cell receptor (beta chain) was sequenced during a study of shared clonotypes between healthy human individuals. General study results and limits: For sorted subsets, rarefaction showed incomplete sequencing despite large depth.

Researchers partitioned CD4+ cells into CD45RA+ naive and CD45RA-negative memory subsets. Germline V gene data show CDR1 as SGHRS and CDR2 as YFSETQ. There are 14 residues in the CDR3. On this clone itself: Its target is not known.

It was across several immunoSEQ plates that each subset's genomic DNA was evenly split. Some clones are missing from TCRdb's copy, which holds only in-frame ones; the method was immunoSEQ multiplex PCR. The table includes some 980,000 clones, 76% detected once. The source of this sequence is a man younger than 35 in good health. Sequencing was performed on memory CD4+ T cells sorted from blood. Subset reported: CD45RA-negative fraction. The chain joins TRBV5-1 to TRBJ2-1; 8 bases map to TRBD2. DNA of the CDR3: TGCGCTTCGCAGGGTAGCGGGAAACACAATGAGCAGTTCTTC. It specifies CASQGSGKHNEQFF.